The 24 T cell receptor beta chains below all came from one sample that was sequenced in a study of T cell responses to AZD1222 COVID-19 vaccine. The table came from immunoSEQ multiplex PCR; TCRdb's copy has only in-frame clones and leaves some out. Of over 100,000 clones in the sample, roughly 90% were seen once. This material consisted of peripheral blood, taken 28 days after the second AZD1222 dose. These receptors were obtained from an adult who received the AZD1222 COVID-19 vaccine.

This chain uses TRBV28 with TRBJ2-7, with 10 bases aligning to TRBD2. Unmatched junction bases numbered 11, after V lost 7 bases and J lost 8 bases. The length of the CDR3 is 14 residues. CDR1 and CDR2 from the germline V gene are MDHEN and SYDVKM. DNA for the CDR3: TGTGCCAGCACCGCAACTAGCGGGGCCATCAAGCAGTACTTC. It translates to CASTATSGAIKQYF.

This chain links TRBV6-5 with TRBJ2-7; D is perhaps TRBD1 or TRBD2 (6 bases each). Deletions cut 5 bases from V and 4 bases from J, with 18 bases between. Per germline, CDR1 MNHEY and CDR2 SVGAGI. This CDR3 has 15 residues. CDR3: CASSTKGGRGYEQYF. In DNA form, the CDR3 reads TGTGCCAGCAGTACTAAAGGGGGGCGAGGGTACGAGCAGTACTTC.

CDR3 residues: CASSQEDLGTARYGYTF. The CDR3 DNA is TGTGCCAGCAGCCAAGAGGACCTGGGGACAGCCCGCTATGGCTACACCTTC. The J gene is TRBJ1-2, the V gene TRBV4-2, with 7 nucleotides matching TRBD1. CDR3 size: 17 residues. Germline V gene lookup returns CDR1 LGHNA and CDR2 YNFKEQ. Trimming removed 0 bases from V and 4 bases from J; junction bases left unmatched: 11.

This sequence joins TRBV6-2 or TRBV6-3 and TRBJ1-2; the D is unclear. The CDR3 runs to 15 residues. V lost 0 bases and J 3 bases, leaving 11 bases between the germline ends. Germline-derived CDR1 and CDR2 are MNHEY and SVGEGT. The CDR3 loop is CASSYSSVPDYGYTF. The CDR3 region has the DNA TGTGCCAGCAGTTACTCGAGTGTTCCTGACTATGGCTACACCTTC.

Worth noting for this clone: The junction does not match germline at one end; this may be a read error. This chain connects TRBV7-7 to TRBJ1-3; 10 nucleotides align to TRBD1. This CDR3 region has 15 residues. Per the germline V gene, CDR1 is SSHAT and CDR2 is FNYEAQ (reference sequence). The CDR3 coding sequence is TGTGCTAGCAGCCAAGGACAGGGGGCTGGAAACACCATATATTTT. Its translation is CASSQGQGAGNTIYF.

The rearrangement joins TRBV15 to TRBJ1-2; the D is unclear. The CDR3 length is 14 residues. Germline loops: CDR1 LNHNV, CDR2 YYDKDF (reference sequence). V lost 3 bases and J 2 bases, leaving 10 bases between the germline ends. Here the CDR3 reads CATSSRRANYGYTF. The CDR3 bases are TGTGCCACCAGCAGCCGGAGGGCCAACTATGGCTACACCTTC.

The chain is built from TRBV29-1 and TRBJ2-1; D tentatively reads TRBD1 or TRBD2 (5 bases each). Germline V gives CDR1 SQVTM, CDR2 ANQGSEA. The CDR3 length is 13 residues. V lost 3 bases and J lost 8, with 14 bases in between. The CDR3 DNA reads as TGCAGCGTTGATCGGGACGGCGGCTATGAGCAGTTCTTC. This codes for CSVDRDGGYEQFF.

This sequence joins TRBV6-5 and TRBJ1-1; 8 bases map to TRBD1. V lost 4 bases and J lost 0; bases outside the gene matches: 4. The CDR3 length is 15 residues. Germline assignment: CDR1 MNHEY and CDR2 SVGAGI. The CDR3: CASSWGDRMNTEAFF. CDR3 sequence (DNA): TGTGCCAGCAGTTGGGGGGACAGGATGAACACTGAAGCTTTCTTT.

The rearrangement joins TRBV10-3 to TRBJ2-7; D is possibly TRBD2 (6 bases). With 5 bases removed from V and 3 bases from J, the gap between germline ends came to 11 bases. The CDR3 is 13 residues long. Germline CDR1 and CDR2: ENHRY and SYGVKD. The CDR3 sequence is CAISSEGSYEQYF. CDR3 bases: TGTGCCATCAGTTCGGAGGGCAGCTACGAGCAGTACTTC.

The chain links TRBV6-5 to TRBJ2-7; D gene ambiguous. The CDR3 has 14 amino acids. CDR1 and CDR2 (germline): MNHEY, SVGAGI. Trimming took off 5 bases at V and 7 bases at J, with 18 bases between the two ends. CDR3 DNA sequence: TGTGCCAGCAGTCGCCCCGGGCAGTCCAGGGAGCAGTACTTC. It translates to CASSRPGQSREQYF.

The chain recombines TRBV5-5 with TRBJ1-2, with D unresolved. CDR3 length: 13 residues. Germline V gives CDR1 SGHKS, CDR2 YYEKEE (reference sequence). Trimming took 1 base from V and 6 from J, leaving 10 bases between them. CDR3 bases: TGTGCCAGCAGCTTGCGGGGATTGCATGGCTACACCTTC. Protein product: CASSLRGLHGYTF.

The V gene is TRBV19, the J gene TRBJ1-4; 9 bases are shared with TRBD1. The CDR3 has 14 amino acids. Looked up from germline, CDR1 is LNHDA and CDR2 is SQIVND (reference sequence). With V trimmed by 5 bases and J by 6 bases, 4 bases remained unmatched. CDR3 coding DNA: TGTGCCAGTAGTCATACAGGGGGCTATGAAAAACTGTTTTTT. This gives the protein CASSHTGGYEKLFF.

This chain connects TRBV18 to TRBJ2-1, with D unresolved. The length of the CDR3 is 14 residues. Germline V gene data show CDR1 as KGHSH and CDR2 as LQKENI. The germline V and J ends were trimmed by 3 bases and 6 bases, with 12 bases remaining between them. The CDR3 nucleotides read TGTGCCAGCTCACCGCCGGAAGGTTTCAATGAGCAGTTCTTC. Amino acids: CASSPPEGFNEQFF.

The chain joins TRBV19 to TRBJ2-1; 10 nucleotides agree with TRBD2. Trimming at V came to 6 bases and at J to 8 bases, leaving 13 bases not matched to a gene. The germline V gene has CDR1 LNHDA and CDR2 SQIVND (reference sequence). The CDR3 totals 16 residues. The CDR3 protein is CASSPNEASGGYEQFF. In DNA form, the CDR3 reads TGTGCCAGTAGCCCCAACGAGGCTAGCGGGGGCTATGAGCAGTTCTTC.

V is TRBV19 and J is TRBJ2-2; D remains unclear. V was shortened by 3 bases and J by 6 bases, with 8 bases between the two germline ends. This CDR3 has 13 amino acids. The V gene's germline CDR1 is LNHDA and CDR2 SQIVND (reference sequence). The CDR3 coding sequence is TGTGCCAGTAGTATCAGTGGGGCCGGGGAGCTGTTTTTT. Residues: CASSISGAGELFF.

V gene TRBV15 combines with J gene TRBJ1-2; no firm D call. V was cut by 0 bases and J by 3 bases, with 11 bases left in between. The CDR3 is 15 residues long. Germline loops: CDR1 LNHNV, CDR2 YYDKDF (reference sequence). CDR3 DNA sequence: TGTGCCACCAGCAGAGATAAGGGCCAAGACTATGGCTACACCTTC. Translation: CATSRDKGQDYGYTF.

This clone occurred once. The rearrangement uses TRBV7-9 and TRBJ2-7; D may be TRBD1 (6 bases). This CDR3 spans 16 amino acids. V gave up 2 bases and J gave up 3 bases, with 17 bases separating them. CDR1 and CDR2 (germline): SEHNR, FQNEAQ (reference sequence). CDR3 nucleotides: TGTGCCAGCAGCTTAACAGGGCGCGGCGGTTACTACGAGCAGTACTTC. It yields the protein CASSLTGRGGYYEQYF.

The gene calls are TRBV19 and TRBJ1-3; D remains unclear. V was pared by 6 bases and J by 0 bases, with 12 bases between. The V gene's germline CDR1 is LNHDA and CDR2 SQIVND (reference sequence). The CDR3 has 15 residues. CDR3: CASSIAVRSGNTIYF. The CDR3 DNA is TGTGCCAGTAGCATCGCGGTGCGCTCTGGAAACACCATATATTTT. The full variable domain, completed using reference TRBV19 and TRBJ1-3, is DGGITQSPKYLFRKEGQNVTLSCEQNLNHDAMYWYRQDPGQGLRLIYYSQIVNDFQKGDIAEGYSVSREKKESFPLTVTSAQKNPTAFYLCASSIAVRSGNTIYFGEGSWLTVV.

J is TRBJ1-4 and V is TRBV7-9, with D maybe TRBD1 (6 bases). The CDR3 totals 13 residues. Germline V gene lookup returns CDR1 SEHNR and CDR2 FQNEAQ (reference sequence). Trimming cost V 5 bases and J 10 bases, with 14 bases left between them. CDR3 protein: CASSVGGRGKLFF. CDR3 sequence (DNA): TGTGCCAGCAGCGTAGGGGGACGCGGAAAACTGTTTTTT.

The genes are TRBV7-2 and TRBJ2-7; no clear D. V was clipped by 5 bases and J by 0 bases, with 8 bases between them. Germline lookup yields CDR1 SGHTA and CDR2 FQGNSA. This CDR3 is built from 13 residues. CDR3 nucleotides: TGTGCCAGCAGCCTGATGAGCTCCTACGAGCAGTACTTC. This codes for CASSLMSSYEQYF.

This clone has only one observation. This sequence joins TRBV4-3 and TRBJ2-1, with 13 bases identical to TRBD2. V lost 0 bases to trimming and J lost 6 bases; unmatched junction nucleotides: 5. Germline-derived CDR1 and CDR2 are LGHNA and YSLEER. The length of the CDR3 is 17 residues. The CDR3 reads CASSQDPGLAGSNEQFF. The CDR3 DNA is TGCGCCAGCAGCCAAGATCCGGGACTAGCGGGGTCCAATGAGCAGTTCTTC.

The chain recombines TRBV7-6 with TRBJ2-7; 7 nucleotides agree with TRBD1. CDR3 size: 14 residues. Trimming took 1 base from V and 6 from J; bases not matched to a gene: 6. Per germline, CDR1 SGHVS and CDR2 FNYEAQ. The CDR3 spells CASSLEAGGTEQYF. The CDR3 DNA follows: TGTGCCAGCAGCTTAGAGGCAGGGGGTACCGAGCAGTACTTC.

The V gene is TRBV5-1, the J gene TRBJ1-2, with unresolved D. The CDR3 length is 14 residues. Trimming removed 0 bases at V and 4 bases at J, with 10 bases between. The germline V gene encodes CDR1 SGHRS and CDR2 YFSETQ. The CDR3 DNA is TGCGCCAGCAGCTTGGATGCCGCCGGCTATGGCTACACCTTC. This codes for CASSLDAAGYGYTF.

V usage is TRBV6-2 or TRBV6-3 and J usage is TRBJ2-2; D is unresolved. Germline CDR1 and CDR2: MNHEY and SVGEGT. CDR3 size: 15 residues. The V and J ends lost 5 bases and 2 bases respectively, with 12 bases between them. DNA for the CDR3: TGTGCCAGCAGTCACCTACCACCCAACACCGGGGAGCTGTTTTTT. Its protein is CASSHLPPNTGELFF.